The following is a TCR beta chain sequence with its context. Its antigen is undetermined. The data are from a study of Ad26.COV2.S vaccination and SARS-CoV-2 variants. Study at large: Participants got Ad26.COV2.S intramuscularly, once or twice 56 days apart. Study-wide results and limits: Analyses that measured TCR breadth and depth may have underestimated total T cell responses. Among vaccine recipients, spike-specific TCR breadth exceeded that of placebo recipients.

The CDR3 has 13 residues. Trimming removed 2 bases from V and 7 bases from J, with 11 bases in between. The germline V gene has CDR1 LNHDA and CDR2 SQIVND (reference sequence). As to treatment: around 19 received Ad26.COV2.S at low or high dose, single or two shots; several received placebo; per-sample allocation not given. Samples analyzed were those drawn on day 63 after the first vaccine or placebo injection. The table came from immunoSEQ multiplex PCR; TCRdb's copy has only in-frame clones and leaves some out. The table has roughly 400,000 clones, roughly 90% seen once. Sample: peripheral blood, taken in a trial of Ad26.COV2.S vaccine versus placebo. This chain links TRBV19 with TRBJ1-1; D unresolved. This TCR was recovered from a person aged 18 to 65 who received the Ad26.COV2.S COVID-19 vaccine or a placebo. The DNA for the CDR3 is TGTGCCAGTAGTATAATGAGACACCGTGAAGCTTTCTTT. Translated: CASSIMRHREAFF.